This T cell receptor beta chain was obtained from a study of blood T cell repertoires in COVID-19. Across the study: There were acute and convalescent COVID-19 samples, and they came from the United States, Italy and Spain. PBMCs, B-cell-depleted T cells, or T cells provided the cDNA or gDNA that made up the material.

This table comes from immunoSEQ multiplex PCR, and its TCRdb copy is limited to in-frame clones, with some not included. The sample consists of about 200,000 clones, around 85% of them appearing once. Those enrolled in Seattle joined during active infection and were followed longitudinally afterward. The CDR3 sequence is 15 residues long. V dropped 5 bases and J dropped 5 bases, with 16 bases sitting between them. Germline V lookup: CDR1 SGHKS, CDR2 YYEKEE (reference sequence). This clone was counted once. V usage is TRBV5-5 and J usage is TRBJ2-2; perhaps TRBD1 as D (6 bases). The sequence derives from a person between 65 and 79 years old with COVID-19, enrolled during active disease. Sequencing used peripheral blood. Here the CDR3 reads CASRRQEPVTGELFF. In DNA, the CDR3 is TGTGCCAGCAGACGACAGGAGCCTGTGACCGGGGAGCTGTTTTTT.